Below are 24 T cell receptor beta chains sequenced from a single sample in a study of CD8 T cells in ankylosing spondylitis. Study-wide findings and caveats: Within ankylosing spondylitis blood, a TCR beta motif made up of several highly homologous variants appeared to be characteristic.

In TCRdb, the 5' RACE reads were re-called with MiXCR into one record per CDR3 protein. The sample contains around 390,000 distinct CDR3 sequences, about 20% of which appear only once. Antigens for these TCRs are unknown. Sequencing was performed on blood, either unsorted or a sorted T cell fraction (not recorded which). The receptors were gathered from a male donor with ankylosing spondylitis.

This clonotype occurred a few times. The chain couples TRBV28 to TRBJ2-4; 8 nucleotides align to TRBD1. In germline, CDR1 is MDHEN, CDR2 SYDVKM. The CDR3 length is 17 residues. Losses at the gene ends were 9 bases for V and 7 bases for J; bases not matched to a gene: 20. CDR3 protein: CASHKSGGQGPRNIQYF. The CDR3 DNA is TGTGCCAGTCACAAAAGCGGCGGACAGGGACCGAGGAACATTCAGTACTTC.

V is TRBV12-3 or TRBV12-4 and J is TRBJ2-1, with unresolved D. Trimming pared 3 bases from V and 10 bases from J, leaving 13 bases between. This CDR3 has 13 amino acids. CDR3 amino acids: CASSLNRRVEQFF. The CDR3 DNA follows: TGTGCCAGCAGTTTGAATCGGAGAGTCGAGCAGTTCTTC.

This clonotype was seen ten or more times. The chain recombines TRBV18 with TRBJ1-2, with TRBD1 matching 10 bases. This CDR3 contains 15 residues. CDR1 is KGHSH, CDR2 LQKENI, per germline. The ends lost 1 base at V and 7 bases at J; junction bases unmatched: 6. The CDR3 nucleotides are TGTGCCAGCTCACCACAGGGACAGGGGAAAGGTGGCTACACCTTC. This gives the protein CASSPQGQGKGGYTF.

This clonotype was counted a few times. The chain carries TRBV5-1 and TRBJ2-3, with D perhaps given as TRBD1 or TRBD2 (6 bases each). V shed 4 bases and J shed 6 bases, with 15 bases lying between them. This CDR3 is 14 amino acids long. The germline V gene has CDR1 SGHRS and CDR2 YFSETQ. The CDR3 loop reads CASSPVGGLDTQYF. In nucleotides, the CDR3 is TGCGCCAGCAGCCCGGTAGGGGGGTTGGATACGCAGTATTTT.

A few counts support this clonotype. This chain links TRBV5-1 with TRBJ1-1; D is ambiguous. The CDR3 runs 13 residues. From germline, CDR1 is SGHRS and CDR2 YFSETQ. Trimming pared 5 bases from V and 2 bases from J, leaving 10 bases between. This chain's CDR3 is CASSALLNTEAFF. The CDR3 nucleotides are TGCGCCAGCAGTGCCCTGCTTAACACTGAAGCTTTCTTT.

This clonotype was seen a handful of times. The chain uses TRBV5-1 and TRBJ2-3; D is uncertain. Germline assignment: CDR1 SGHRS and CDR2 YFSETQ. The V end was cut by 0 bases, the J end by 2 bases, with 4 bases between. The CDR3 is 13 residues long. CDR3: CASSLGHTDTQYF. The CDR3 nucleotides are TGCGCCAGCAGCTTGGGCCACACAGATACGCAGTATTTT. Together with reference TRBV5-1 and TRBJ2-3, the CDR3 gives the full variable domain: KAGVTQTPRYLIKTRGQQVTLSCSPISGHRSVSWYQQTPGQGLQFLFEYFSETQRNKGNFPGRFSGRQFSNSRSEMNVSTLELGDSALYLCASSLGHTDTQYFGPGTRLTVL.

The genes are TRBV7-2 and TRBJ1-6, with unresolved D. Trimming took off 5 bases at V and 4 bases at J, with 3 bases between the two ends. This CDR3 is built from 12 residues. Germline lookup yields CDR1 SGHTA and CDR2 FQGNSA. CDR3 nucleotide sequence: TGTGCCAGCAGCCATTATAATTCACCCCTCCACTTT. Translating gives CASSHYNSPLHF.

This clonotype was counted ten times or more. V and J are TRBV5-1 and TRBJ1-1; 8 bases match TRBD1. The CDR3 extends over 16 amino acids. The V gene end was trimmed by 4 bases and the J gene end by 0 bases; junction bases not matched to a gene: 8. Germline CDR1 reads SGHRS; CDR2 reads YFSETQ. The CDR3 DNA sequence: TGCGCCAGCAGCCCCCGGACAGGGAGGATGAACACTGAAGCTTTCTTT. It specifies CASSPRTGRMNTEAFF.

This clonotype came up a few times. V is TRBV11-2 and J is TRBJ2-7; 8 positions match TRBD1. CDR1 SGHAT and CDR2 FQNNGV come from the germline V gene. This CDR3 comprises 14 residues. J gave up 4 bases and V 2 bases, and 4 bases lay outside the gene matches. The DNA for the CDR3 is TGTGCCAGCAGCTTATGGCAGGGGGCTTACGAGCAGTACTTC. It specifies CASSLWQGAYEQYF. The entire variable domain, with the rest obtained from reference TRBV11-2 and TRBJ2-7, is as follows: EAGVAQSPRYKIIEKRQSVAFWCNPISGHATLYWYQQILGQGPKLLIQFQNNGVVDDSQLPKDRFSAERLKGVDSTLKIQPAKLEDSAVYLCASSLWQGAYEQYFGPGTRLTVT.

This clonotype was detected a few times. V and J are TRBV7-8 and TRBJ2-3; TRBD2 might be the D (6 bases). CDR1 and CDR2 (germline): SGHVS, FQNEAQ. V was trimmed by 7 bases and J by 4 bases, leaving 21 bases between them. The CDR3 has 16 residues. CDR3 DNA sequence: TGTGCCAGCAAACCGCCCCTCCGGGAGTCATCAGATACGCAGTATTTT. As protein: CASKPPLRESSDTQYF.

V is TRBV4-2 and J is TRBJ2-1; TRBD2 is a possible D gene (6 bases). CDR3 length: 16 residues. CDR1 and CDR2 (germline): LGHNA, YNFKEQ. Trimming cost V 0 bases and J 8 bases, with 17 bases left between them. CDR3 DNA sequence: TGTGCCAGCAGCCAAGAGGGGCGGGGTAGCGGCGATGAGCAGTTCTTC. Amino acid sequence: CASSQEGRGSGDEQFF.

This clonotype was found a few times. In nucleotides, the CDR3 is TGCGCAAGCCGCAGCTTTATGGGGAATTCACCCCTCCACTTT. Protein: CASRSFMGNSPLHF. This chain connects TRBV4-3 to TRBJ1-6; D is unresolved. The CDR3 runs to 14 residues. Germline CDR1 and CDR2: LGHNA and YSLEER.

In its sample, this clonotype was seen a few times. The rearrangement links TRBV12-3 or TRBV12-4 to TRBJ1-2; D not certain. The CDR3 is made up of 14 amino acids. The ends were cut back, 6 bases at V and 5 bases at J, with 16 bases in the middle. This chain's CDR3 is CASSSRPRDYGYTF. The CDR3 DNA reads TGTGCCAGCAGCTCACGACCTAGAGATTATGGCTACACCTTC.

This clonotype was seen a few times. The DNA for the CDR3 is TGCAGTGCCGGGACTAGCGGCGCCCCGACCCAGTACTTC. Translating gives CSAGTSGAPTQYF. The V gene is TRBV20-1, the J gene TRBJ2-5; 11 bases are shared with TRBD2. Germline loops: CDR1 DFQATT, CDR2 SNEGSKA (reference sequence). V gave up 6 bases and J gave up 7 bases; unmatched junction bases: 7. This CDR3 has 13 amino acids.

This clonotype showed up just a few times. The chain links TRBV12-3 or TRBV12-4 to TRBJ2-3; a weak D match, TRBD2 (6 bases). The CDR3 is made up of 17 amino acids. Trimming removed 2 bases at V and 3 bases at J, with 18 bases between. CDR3 protein: CASSLWGNGRKTDTQYF. CDR3 bases: TGTGCCAGCAGTTTATGGGGAAACGGGAGAAAGACAGATACGCAGTATTTT.

The chain couples TRBV20-1 to TRBJ2-5, with D tentatively TRBD1 (6 bases). V shed 2 bases and J shed 1 base, with 11 bases lying between them. The CDR3 covers 14 residues. The germline gives CDR1 DFQATT, CDR2 SNEGSKA (reference sequence). CDR3: CSARSQGTQETQYF. CDR3 in DNA: TGCAGTGCTAGATCTCAGGGGACCCAAGAGACCCAGTACTTC.

The rearrangement links TRBV2 to TRBJ1-1, with no clear D. CDR3 length: 14 residues. Germline-derived CDR1 and CDR2 are SNHLY and FYNNEI. The V end lost 10 bases, the J end lost 1 base, and 16 bases lay between the germline ends. The CDR3 DNA sequence: TGTGCCACCCTGCGCTCAGTAAAGAACACTGAAGCTTTCTTT. This gives the protein CATLRSVKNTEAFF.

V gene TRBV18 combines with J gene TRBJ2-1; D gene ambiguous. The CDR3 totals 15 residues. CDR1 is KGHSH, CDR2 LQKENI, per germline. The V end was cut by 5 bases, the J end by 2 bases, with 13 bases between. DNA for the CDR3: TGTGCCAGCTCAGCCCGGGCCCAGGCCTACAATGAGCAGTTCTTC. Amino acid sequence: CASSARAQAYNEQFF.

The rearrangement uses TRBV11-1 and TRBJ2-7; a possible D gene is TRBD2 (5 bases). This CDR3 region has 19 residues. Germline loops: CDR1 SGHAT, CDR2 FQDESV (reference sequence). The V end lost 2 bases, the J end lost 3 bases, and 26 bases lay between the germline ends. The CDR3 here is CASSLSGPLRPDGDYEQYF. CDR3 nucleotide sequence: TGTGCCAGCAGCTTATCCGGCCCCCTCCGACCGGACGGGGACTACGAGCAGTACTTC.

The genes are TRBV19 and TRBJ2-7; a possible D gene is TRBD1 (7 bases). Trimming stripped 3 bases from V and 5 bases from J, with 11 bases between. The CDR3 length is 13 residues. Germline V CDR1 and CDR2: LNHDA, SQIVND (reference sequence). DNA for the CDR3: TGTGCCAGTAGTATCGCCAGGGGGGACGAGCAGTACTTC. Translating gives CASSIARGDEQYF.

The chain recombines TRBV5-1 with TRBJ2-1; 10 nucleotides align to TRBD2. Germline CDR1 is SGHRS and CDR2 is YFSETQ. Trimming took 4 bases from V and 7 from J; bases not matched to a gene: 8. The CDR3 spans 15 residues. The CDR3 bases are TGCGCCAGCAGCACCATACGGACTAGCGGAAATGAGCAGTTCTTC. Its translation is CASSTIRTSGNEQFF.

The chain is built from TRBV12-3 or TRBV12-4 and TRBJ1-5, with D possibly TRBD1 on 5 matching bases. Trimming left V 9 bases short and J 6 bases short, with 15 bases between. The CDR3 is made up of 13 amino acids. The CDR3 coding sequence is TGTGCCAGTTTCCTGGGGCAGGGTCAGCCCCAGCATTTT. Translating gives CASFLGQGQPQHF.

V gene TRBV7-3 combines with J gene TRBJ2-1, with D uncertain. Trimming removed 0 bases at V and 7 bases at J, with 7 bases between. The CDR3 covers 13 residues. Germline values: CDR1 SGHTA, CDR2 FQGTGA. This CDR3 is CASSLTWENEQFF. The CDR3, as DNA: TGTGCCAGCAGCTTAACTTGGGAAAATGAGCAGTTCTTC.

This chain links TRBV20-1 with TRBJ2-7; D not certain. Germline V gene sequence: CDR1 DFQATT, CDR2 SNEGSKA (reference sequence). The CDR3 sequence is 11 residues long. V lost 5 bases and J lost 4, with 9 bases in between. This CDR3 is CSAESDYEQYF. In DNA, the CDR3 is TGCAGTGCTGAAAGTGATTACGAGCAGTACTTC.